The 25 T cell receptor beta chains in this list originate from one sample, sequenced in a study of CD8 T cells in ankylosing spondylitis (TCRdb year 2017). Libraries were prepared through 5' RACE. The instrument was an Illumina HiSeq 2500. TCRdb reprocessing: public reads trimmed at Q25 with fastp, clones called with MiXCR, in-frame beta chains kept. Rows with one shared CDR3 protein collapse into an entry with the most common genes and DNA. Recorded for this sample are approximately 35,000 distinct CDR3 sequences; roughly 9.6% of them occurred a single time. The leading ten clones occupy 20% to 25% of the sample. The specimen was synovial fluid, either unsorted or a sorted T cell fraction (not recorded which). These receptors were collected from a male donor with ankylosing spondylitis.

The chain joins TRBV2 to TRBJ2-3; the D is unclear. Trimming shortened V by 4 bases and J by 6 bases, and 5 bases separated the two germline ends. CDR3 size: 11 residues. Germline CDR1 reads SNHLY; CDR2 reads FYNNEI. CDR3 coding DNA: TGTGCCAGCAGTGTCATGGATACGCAGTATTTT. It yields the protein CASSVMDTQYF.

The rearrangement links TRBV7-2 to TRBJ1-3; D perhaps matches TRBD1 (5 bases). This CDR3 has 15 amino acids. V lost 5 bases and J 1 base, leaving 12 bases between the germline ends. Germline-derived CDR1 and CDR2 are SGHTA and FQGNSA. The CDR3 region is CASSHSPGSGNTIYF. The CDR3 DNA reads TGTGCCAGCAGCCACAGCCCAGGGTCTGGAAACACCATATATTTT.

This clonotype was recorded many times. This rearrangement joins TRBV12-3 or TRBV12-4 to TRBJ2-7, with D perhaps matching TRBD2 (5 bases). The CDR3 is made up of 11 amino acids. CDR3 DNA: TGTGCGTCGGGGAGCTCCTACGAGCAGTACTTC. As protein: CASGSSYEQYF.

This clonotype was counted many times. The chain couples TRBV6-2 or TRBV6-3 to TRBJ2-2, with 16 bases identical to TRBD2. Looked up from germline, CDR1 is MNHEY and CDR2 is SVGEGT. This CDR3 has 20 amino acids. J was trimmed by 3 bases and V by 6 bases; bases with no gene match: 13. The CDR3: CASRAPPGTSGRADTGELFF. The CDR3 DNA follows: TGTGCCAGCAGGGCACCGCCAGGGACTAGCGGGAGGGCCGACACCGGGGAGCTGTTTTTT.

This clonotype was detected ten times or more. This rearrangement joins TRBV7-9 to TRBJ2-1; weak D call: TRBD2 (5 bases). This CDR3 is 17 amino acids long. Trimming pared 1 base from V and 1 base from J, leaving 14 bases between. The germline V gene has CDR1 SEHNR and CDR2 FQNEAQ (reference sequence). CDR3 nucleotide sequence: TGTGCCAGCAGCTTAGGAATAAGCGGATCATCCTACAATGAGCAGTTCTTC. Its protein is CASSLGISGSSYNEQFF.

The chain links TRBV20-1 to TRBJ1-4, with 10 positions matching TRBD1. The CDR3 covers 18 residues. Unmatched junction bases numbered 14, after V lost 3 bases and J lost 4 bases. CDR1 DFQATT and CDR2 SNEGSKA come from the germline V gene (reference sequence). The CDR3 sequence is CSAREGQGQYSSNEKLFF. The CDR3 nucleotides read TGCAGTGCTAGGGAGGGACAGGGGCAGTATTCGAGTAATGAAAAACTGTTTTTT.

The chain has TRBV29-1 and TRBJ2-1; 9 positions agree with TRBD1. The length of the CDR3 is 11 residues. Germline values: CDR1 SQVTM, CDR2 ANQGSEA. Trimming at V came to 7 bases and at J to 11 bases, leaving 6 bases not matched to a gene. Here the CDR3 DNA reads TGCAGCGAACAACAGGGGGCGAAGCAGTTCTTC. This gives the protein CSEQQGAKQFF.

This clonotype came up many times. The chain links TRBV7-9 to TRBJ2-5; no clear D gene. The CDR3 length is 14 residues. In germline, CDR1 is SEHNR, CDR2 FQNEAQ (reference sequence). Trimming removed 4 bases from V and 4 bases from J, with 13 bases in between. CDR3 sequence: CASSSRLAIETQYF. In DNA form, the CDR3 reads TGTGCCAGCAGCTCAAGGCTTGCGATAGAGACCCAGTACTTC.

This chain connects TRBV6-2 or TRBV6-3 to TRBJ2-7; 8 bases are a match to TRBD1. With V trimmed by 5 bases and J by 3 bases, 12 bases remained unmatched. Germline V gene lookup returns CDR1 MNHEY and CDR2 SVGEGT. The CDR3 has 16 residues. The CDR3 region is CASSVQTGDFYYEQYF. As DNA, the CDR3 is TGTGCCAGCAGTGTGCAGACAGGGGACTTCTACTACGAGCAGTACTTC.

This clonotype appeared a few times. This chain links TRBV19 with TRBJ2-1; possibly TRBD2 for D (6 bases). V lost 3 bases to trimming and J lost 15 bases, with 15 bases between them. The CDR3 is 12 residues long. Germline CDR1 and CDR2: LNHDA and SQIVND (reference sequence). The CDR3 sequence is CASSIGWREPFF. DNA for the CDR3: TGTGCCAGTAGTATCGGCTGGCGGGAACCGTTCTTC. Full variable domain (outside the CDR3, taken from reference TRBV19 and TRBJ2-1): DGGITQSPKYLFRKEGQNVTLSCEQNLNHDAMYWYRQDPGQGLRLIYYSQIVNDFQKGDIAEGYSVSREKKESFPLTVTSAQKNPTAFYLCASSIGWREPFFGPGTRLTVL.

This clonotype was observed a few times. This chain uses TRBV29-1 with TRBJ1-5; no reliable D call. CDR3 length: 13 amino acids. From germline, CDR1 is SQVTM and CDR2 ANQGSEA. Trimming removed 4 bases at V and 6 bases at J, with 13 bases between. The CDR3 coding sequence is TGCAGCGTTGCCACGGGTATGGGTCAGCCCCAGCATTTT. Translated, it gives CSVATGMGQPQHF.

This clonotype was found many times. The chain links TRBV5-4 to TRBJ2-1; D is undetermined. Germline lookup yields CDR1 SGHNT and CDR2 YYREEE (reference sequence). CDR3 length equals 12 residues. V lost 0 bases, J lost 10 bases, and 8 bases lay in between. CDR3 amino acids: CASSLDYGEQFF. CDR3 nucleotides: TGTGCCAGCAGCTTGGATTACGGGGAGCAGTTCTTC.

This clonotype was detected ten times or more. The genes are TRBV4-3 and TRBJ1-1; tentatively, D is TRBD1 (5 bases). Germline assignment: CDR1 LGHNA and CDR2 YSLEER. The CDR3 length is 16 residues. Trimming removed 2 bases from V and 5 bases from J, with 18 bases in between. The CDR3 nucleotides read TGCGCCAGCAGCCAAAAAATATGGGCAGGGTATACTGAAGCTTTCTTT. Its translation is CASSQKIWAGYTEAFF.

In this sample, this clonotype turned up a few times. The chain is built from TRBV6-1 and TRBJ2-4; possible D gene TRBD2, 5 bases. The length of the CDR3 is 14 residues. V lost 6 bases and J lost 0, with 9 bases in between. Germline V gene lookup returns CDR1 MNHNS and CDR2 SASEGT. The CDR3 here is CASSPGVAKNIQYF. CDR3 DNA: TGTGCCAGCAGCCCCGGGGTAGCCAAAAACATTCAGTACTTC.

This clonotype was seen only a few times. V and J are TRBV28 and TRBJ2-7; tentatively, D is TRBD1 or TRBD2 (5 bases each). V was trimmed by 3 bases and J by 2 bases, leaving 8 bases between them. The CDR3 sequence is 13 residues long. The germline CDR1 and CDR2 sequences are MDHEN and SYDVKM. The CDR3: CASSFKGPYEQYF. CDR3 sequence (DNA): TGTGCCAGCAGTTTCAAGGGACCCTACGAGCAGTACTTC. The full variable domain, its missing parts supplied by reference TRBV28 and TRBJ2-7, is DVKVTQSSRYLVKRTGEKVFLECVQDMDHENMFWYRQDPGLGLRLIYFSYDVKMKEKGDIPEGYSVSREKKERFSLILESASTNQTSMYLCASSFKGPYEQYFGPGTRLTVT.

The CDR3 sequence is CATSQGDTGELFF. DNA for the CDR3: TGTGCCACCTCCCAGGGGGACACCGGGGAGCTGTTTTTT. The gene calls are TRBV7-3 and TRBJ2-2; 7 nucleotides agree with TRBD1. The germline V gene has CDR1 SGHTA and CDR2 FQGTGA. V shed 10 bases, J shed 3 bases, and the junction held 5 bases outside the gene matches. The CDR3 length is 13 residues.

In this sample, this clonotype turned up many times. The genes are TRBV20-1 and TRBJ2-5; 9 nucleotides align to TRBD2. The CDR3 has 15 amino acids. In germline, CDR1 is DFQATT, CDR2 SNEGSKA (reference sequence). J lost 5 bases, V lost 1 base, and 8 bases had no gene match. DNA of the CDR3: TGCAGTGCTAGAGCTCTAGCGGGATGGGTGGAGACCCAGTACTTC. Its translation is CSARALAGWVETQYF.

This clonotype was recorded many times. The V and J genes are TRBV7-2 and TRBJ2-2, with 7 nucleotides matching TRBD2. The V segment lost 1 base and the J segment 6 bases; nucleotides outside the gene matches: 5. Germline V gene lookup returns CDR1 SGHTA and CDR2 FQGNSA. This CDR3 contains 15 residues. The CDR3 here is CASSLVSGSAGELFF. The CDR3 region has the DNA TGTGCCAGCAGCTTAGTTAGCGGGTCTGCCGGGGAGCTGTTTTTT.

In this sample, this clonotype turned up many times. V is TRBV5-1 and J is TRBJ2-1, with D possibly being TRBD2 (5 bases). V shed 3 bases and J shed 9 bases, with 13 bases lying between them. CDR3 length: 13 residues. Germline CDR1 SGHRS, CDR2 YFSETQ. The CDR3 DNA reads as TGCGCCAGCAGCTGGACTCCCTCCAGTGAGCAGTTCTTC. This encodes CASSWTPSSEQFF.

This clonotype was seen a handful of times. The chain uses TRBV7-6 and TRBJ2-1; TRBD2 aligns across 8 bases. The germline CDR1 and CDR2 sequences are SGHVS and FNYEAQ. The J segment lost 1 base and the V segment lost 2 bases, leaving 4 bases of the junction unmatched. This CDR3 has 16 residues. CDR3 protein: CASSLRSGISYNEQFF. The CDR3 region has the DNA TGTGCCAGCAGCTTACGTAGCGGGATATCCTACAATGAGCAGTTCTTC.

This clonotype has a single count. The chain has TRBV6-1 and TRBJ1-1; TRBD1 matches at 7 bases. CDR3 length: 14 residues. Unmatched junction bases numbered 11, after V lost 6 bases and J lost 7 bases. Germline loops: CDR1 MNHNS, CDR2 SASEGT. Written as DNA, the CDR3 is TGTGCCAGCAGAGGAGACAGGGAGTGGAATGAAGCTTTCTTT. Residues: CASRGDREWNEAFF.

In its sample, this clonotype was seen many times. J is TRBJ2-5 and V is TRBV28; 7 nucleotides match TRBD1. Germline V lookup: CDR1 MDHEN, CDR2 SYDVKM. This CDR3 comprises 14 residues. After removal of 0 bases from V and 5 bases from J, the junction contained 3 bases not matched to a gene. In DNA form, the CDR3 reads TGTGCCAGCAGTTTATGGAGGGGGCTTGAGACCCAGTACTTC. This translates into CASSLWRGLETQYF.

The V call is TRBV7-8, the J call TRBJ2-7, with D possibly TRBD1 on 5 matching bases. Germline V CDR1 and CDR2: SGHVS, FQNEAQ. This CDR3 has 13 amino acids. V was cut by 8 bases and J by 2 bases, with 13 bases left in between. CDR3 sequence: CASAPGLTYEQYF. The CDR3 nucleotides are TGTGCCAGCGCCCCAGGGCTTACCTACGAGCAGTACTTC.

This chain connects TRBV6-1 to TRBJ2-1, with 9 bases that match TRBD2. The CDR3 covers 15 residues. CDR1 and CDR2 (germline): MNHNS, SASEGT. Germline trimming cut 7 bases from V and 7 bases from J; bases unmatched to any gene: 11. The CDR3 region is CASKIFSGRDNEQFF. CDR3 nucleotides: TGTGCCAGCAAGATATTTAGCGGGAGAGATAATGAGCAGTTCTTC.

J is TRBJ2-7 and V is TRBV12-3 or TRBV12-4; 10 nucleotides agree with TRBD1. CDR3 length: 14 amino acids. Trimming removed 6 bases from V and 2 bases from J; junction bases left unmatched: 4. The CDR3 DNA follows: TGTGCCAGCAGCTCCGGGACAGGGGCCTACGAGCAGTACTTC. It yields the protein CASSSGTGAYEQYF.